This entry describes one T cell receptor (beta chain). Its target antigen remains unknown. No much larger clone is present one base from it, and per-base qualities are unavailable. These data originate in a study of cytomegalovirus exposure and HLA in healthy donors (dated by TCRdb to about 2017). Regarding the study in general: An earlier analysis of 587 of the donors reported 276 Gb of sequence data and 100 million to 120 million unique TCR beta sequences obtained from about 180 million T cells. Four to six DR-DQ haplotypes were handled as single units for association and clustering, since linkage in the cohort was strong. Typing coverage differed by locus: A, B, C, DRB1 and DQB1 were typed in roughly 620-630 donors, DQA1 in about 550, DPA1 in approximately 600, and DPB1 in roughly 450. To decide whether each TCR beta V gene segment behaved as functional or pseudogenic, an earlier analysis of several hundred of the donors relied on high-throughput TCR beta sequencing. The study used immunosequencing to profile the T cell repertoires of 600 to 850 subjects and linked those repertoires to cytomegalovirus serostatus. A separate validation cohort of 100 to 150 different subjects was used in addition to the roughly 720-subject first cohort. Across under 500 genotyped donors of the cohort, an average of roughly 250,000 unique TCR beta nucleotide sequences per donor were sequenced, and roughly 20% of those sequences were non-productive. Of the 350 to 400 genotyped donors, 65% to 90% fell in the genetic ancestry cluster associated with self-reported Caucasian donors. Every discovery cohort repertoire had been produced on one sequencing platform. The study was designed to test whether signatures of past pathogen exposure could be identified by cataloging public T cell receptors. Donor age, sex, ethnicity and CMV serostatus were compiled together with the repertoire data. Rather than drawing on any new phenotypic data, the later analysis identified candidate immune exposures from TCR beta sequences and the way those sequences occurred across donors. A later analysis re-examined previously published TCR beta repertoires from roughly 720 donors and added high-resolution HLA genotyping to investigate patterns of TCR occurrence. Class I and class II HLA loci were covered by the typing at four-digit resolution. High-throughput TCR immunosequencing, statistical association of individual TCRs with disease status, and machine learning were combined to predict cytomegalovirus infection status. An early release covering roughly 580 HLA-typed donors comprised 250 to 350 gigabases of sequencing data and around 86 million unique TCR sequences. A later genetic analysis took genome-wide SNP genotypes for about three fifths of the 666 donors and used that subset as a discovery cohort. General conclusions and limits of the study: A later genetic analysis reported fewer N-insertions in productive TCRs among donors in an Asian-associated ancestry cluster than the roughly 690-donor mean. The presence/absence analyses assumed that sequencing depth was roughly uniform across donors, and that assumption may not be true. The study gave a list of some 150 TCR beta chains associated with cytomegalovirus. According to a later analysis, parvovirus B19, influenza, CMV and Epstein-Barr virus appeared linked to several top co-occurrence clusters. Broadly in line with IMGT annotations, most TCR beta V segments showed up in productive rearrangements about 87% or about 30% of the time in an earlier analysis of approximately 640 of the donors. In a later analysis, most CMV-associated TCR beta chains were found to appear HLA-restricted, with HLA associations seemingly driven largely by CMV exposure. In a later analysis, some 18,000 TCR beta sequences were associated with specific HLA alleles at a false discovery rate of 0.05. Three of the identified cytomegalovirus-associated TCR beta chains were confirmed in vitro to be specific for cytomegalovirus antigens. Compared with equally common non-associated chains, HLA-associated TCR beta chains in a later analysis were more clonally expanded and had lower generation probabilities. An association between a missense DCLRE1C variant and V-gene and J-gene trimming of TCR beta chains was found in a later genetic analysis and replicated in an independent cohort. Cytomegalovirus status was reported to be diagnosed by the classifier with high specificity and sensitivity in both the original and validation cohorts. A cluster of highly shared sequence variants was judged likely to be a technical artifact of the sequencing pipeline. When HLA alleles, especially DR and DQ, strongly co-occurred, TCR associations were difficult to assign to individual alleles. According to a later analysis, TCR association rates differed among HLA loci, with DRB1 alleles showing the most associated TCRs and HLA-C alleles showing the fewest. Because some donors lacked HLA typing at each locus, the association tests relied only on the typed subset. Across donors, most TCR sequences were observed very rarely, whereas some public TCRs were present in many individuals. The earlier analysis of fewer than 750 of the donors excluded some 16 rarely observed V segments, including chromosome 9 orphons, because counts were too low. In this cohort, only TCR beta chains were sequenced, and detectable features were limited by the absence of alpha or paired-chain data. Because the 87-base-pair reads could not distinguish some IMGT-functional V segments, including TRBV6-2 and TRBV6-3, those segments were excluded. Correlated functional status among segregating V segments might reflect linkage disequilibrium, but an unknown experimental factor could not be ruled out. A further reported finding was that TCR beta sequences accurately predicted the HLA-A and HLA-B alleles for most subjects in the first cohort. CMV serostatus was the only immune exposure information available for the cohort. The authors suggested that the approach could potentially be generalized to other disease states and immunological phenotypes.

The cohort consisted of approximately 670 healthy bone marrow donors. Cohort members were all nominally healthy when sampled, although unrecorded immune exposures were likely present. The donor was CMV seronegative and belonged to the group of several hundred seronegative cohort members. A peripheral blood sample was collected from each donor, and TCR beta sequencing was performed on peripheral blood mononuclear cells. The Qiagen DNeasy Blood Extraction Kit was used to extract genomic DNA from the blood cell samples. The library was produced with the immunoSEQ multiplex PCR assay. For the multiplex PCR, a mixture combining 60 forward primers for TCR Vbeta segments and 13 reverse primers for TCR Jbeta segments was used. A multiplex PCR assay on genomic DNA amplified the CDR3 region of rearranged TCR beta genes. Amplified TCR beta libraries were sequenced as 87-base-pair reads on the Illumina HiSeq System. In the paper's pipeline: A later analysis counted approximately 84 million unique TCR beta chains across the 670 or so repertoires, and approximately 11 million of these chains were shared by at least two donors. Raw reads were error-corrected and collapsed into unique sequences with a nearest-neighbor algorithm that merged closely related sequences to remove PCR and sequencing errors. V, D and J gene segments were assigned by aligning CDR3 sequences to IMGT reference sequences. For a sequence to be retained, a match of at least six nucleotides to both a V gene segment and a J gene segment was required. Rearrangements were called productive when the CDR3 lacked stop codons and stayed in frame with V and J; all others were non-productive. Following IMGT convention, CDR3 was defined as the stretch from the second conserved V-encoded cysteine up to the conserved J-encoded phenylalanine. Sequences without an unambiguous match to a single V gene segment were excluded from the earlier analysis of over 500 of the donors. In an earlier analysis of around 590 of the donors, a V segment was called functional when productive rearrangements were above 56.7%, and segregating when the standard deviation between donors exceeded 5%. A statistical classification framework was built to diagnose cytomegalovirus status from the catalog of TCR beta chain sequences. A later analysis assigned V and J genes by comparing TCR nucleotide sequences with IMGT/GENE-DB human TR gene sequences. A later analysis assigned CDR3 sequences and most-parsimonious VDJ recombination scenarios with the TCRdist pipeline. In a later analysis, each TCR beta chain was defined by its CDR3 amino acid sequence together with its V-gene family, and reads lacking a unique V-gene family were excluded. To address suspected cross-contamination and a sequencing artifact, a later analysis removed some 620 highly shared, low-generation-probability nucleotide sequences. For each public chain, a later analysis derived a clonal expansion index from normalized ranks of inferred template counts within each repertoire. In a later analysis, generation probabilities were computed with a VDJ recombination model fitted to out-of-frame rearrangements, and the resulting probabilities were checked against IGoR. In a later analysis, TCR-TCR, TCR-HLA and TCR-CMV co-occurrence was scored with hypergeometric tests, and a repertoire-size bias correction was applied to TCR pairs. False discovery rates were estimated in a later analysis by permuting HLA or CMV assignments 20 times. A later analysis grouped co-occurring TCRs with DBSCAN, adding TCRdist sequence similarity when clustering within HLA-allele-positive subsets. Repertoires with fewer than 30,000 or more than 120,000 public chains, plus five repertoires with anomalous nucleotide sharing, were excluded from co-occurrence clustering. This is the immuneACCESS table as TCRdb keeps it, with only in-frame sequences that have V and J called. A part of the clones is gone; compared with another copy, unresolved V genes explain less than half, and the rest is unexplained. V and J calls and clone size follow that table, whereas D and trimming were derived from the DNA. The sample profile shows just over 150,000 clones; roughly 90% of them were found once. The ten largest clones take up roughly 1.8% of the sample.

Spanning cysteine to phenylalanine, the CDR3 consists of 17 amino acids. The only DNA kept is the CDR3, 51 bases in frame from the first base. The sequence is built from TRBV12-2 and TRBJ2-7; the table's D call of TRBD2 was not tested on the DNA. TRBV12-2 is assigned pseudogene status. This clonotype originated in a woman aged 18 to 35 in good health and CMV-seronegative. Sequenced: PBMCs. Here is the DNA: TGTGCAAGTCGCTTAGCGCGGAGCGGGCCCAGCTCCTACGAGCAGTACTTC. Translated, this gives CASRLARSGPSSYEQYF.